A selection of T cell receptor beta chains follows, all from one sample in a study of blood T cell repertoires in COVID-19. Produced via immunoSEQ multiplex PCR; TCRdb's table is partial and in-frame only. The data hold roughly 200,000 clones, with 75% to 85% observed a single time. The specimen sequenced was peripheral blood. The receptors stem from a man between 60 and 75 years old with acute or convalescent COVID-19. Each CDR3 is given with its conserved first and last residue. Some rows have no size entry. The others give once, few or many, or a class for an expanded clone.

clone size,V gene,J gene,CDR3 protein
few,TRBV5-1,TRBJ2-2,CASSRIPGLAGISTGELFF
NA,TRBV5-6,TRBJ2-1,CASSFRGGVANEQFF
NA,TRBV5-4,TRBJ1-1,CASSSVPGQVGRTEAFF
NA,TRBV7-3,TRBJ1-2,CASSPRVDYGYTF
NA,TRBV19,TRBJ1-1,CASSIAVFELNTEAFF
NA,TRBV5-1,TRBJ2-1,CASSWTSGLTGNEQFF
NA,TRBV19,TRBJ1-5,CASSIGSNSNQPQHF
NA,TRBV21-1,TRBJ2-1,CASVAISWCEQFF
NA,TRBV27,TRBJ1-2,CASTSGGRNGYTF
once,TRBV6-6,TRBJ1-1,CASSYPDSMNTEAFF
NA,TRBV7-6,TRBJ2-1,CASSPKGGLAGSSSYNEQFF
NA,TRBV5-4,TRBJ2-7,CASNDLGLDEQYF
NA,TRBV4-2,TRBJ1-5,CASSDSVHQPQHF
NA,TRBV7-2,TRBJ2-3,CASSPSPSGDFTDTQYF
NA,TRBV30,TRBJ1-5,CAYIPQGLGSNQPQHF
NA,TRBV10-2,TRBJ1-3,CASSDLTGGNTIYF
NA,TRBV5-1,TRBJ1-5,CASSPQGHGPQHF
NA,TRBV6-1,TRBJ1-1,CASSDASRVSNTEAFF
NA,TRBV19,TRBJ1-3,CASSTVRGLGNTIYF
NA,TRBV10-3,TRBJ2-2,CAISGRENTGELFF
NA,TRBV19,TRBJ1-1,CASSIEDRLNTEAFF
NA,TRBV6-1,TRBJ2-7,CASSEARQGSEQYF
NA,TRBV24-1,TRBJ2-3,CATSDLFETDTQYF
NA,TRBV19,TRBJ1-1,CASKWAGTEAFF
NA,TRBV19,TRBJ2-7,CASSISLAGGINSYEQYF
NA,TRBV21-1,TRBJ2-1,CASSKQRERIDEQFF
few,TRBV30,TRBJ2-7,CASLRGPGQYF
NA,TRBV12-5,TRBJ1-4,CASGLAREGGTNEKLFF
once,TRBV9,TRBJ1-1,CASSLSPNSAVVGTEAFF
NA,TRBV19,TRBJ2-7,CASSISTGRHEQYF
NA,TRBV7-3,TRBJ2-5,CASRRTGESGETQYF
once,TRBV5-1,TRBJ2-3,CASSSGIAGGPDTQYF
NA,TRBV2,TRBJ1-5,CASSDPDRPQHF
NA,TRBV20-1,TRBJ2-5,CSASGVAEKQETQYF
NA,TRBV7-2,TRBJ1-2,CASSPRTGTLYGYTF
few,TRBV5-1,TRBJ1-1,CATRGTVNTEAFF
NA,TRBV29-1,TRBJ2-1,CSVFRTSGSSSYNEQFF
NA,TRBV18,TRBJ1-5,CASSPRQGPEPQHF
NA,TRBV27,TRBJ1-1,CASSLGQANTEAFF
NA,TRBV6-5,TRBJ2-1,CASLPSGYNEQFF
NA,TRBV2,TRBJ2-1,CASSGRGASGVAYNEQFF
NA,TRBV29-1,TRBJ2-5,CSVEPLLEYQETQYF
NA,TRBV29-1,TRBJ2-3,CSVEEGRGGVDTQYF
NA,TRBV6-4,TRBJ1-5,CASRGIRDYSNQPQHF
NA,TRBV18,TRBJ2-1,CASSPRHNEQFF
NA,TRBV10-2,TRBJ2-2,CASSDQGSNTGELFF
NA,TRBV15,TRBJ2-1,CATSSGLAGGENEQFF
NA,TRBV2,TRBJ2-1,CASNGLAGGGQFF
NA,TRBV7-2,TRBJ2-1,CASSLRTSGGSSYNEQFF